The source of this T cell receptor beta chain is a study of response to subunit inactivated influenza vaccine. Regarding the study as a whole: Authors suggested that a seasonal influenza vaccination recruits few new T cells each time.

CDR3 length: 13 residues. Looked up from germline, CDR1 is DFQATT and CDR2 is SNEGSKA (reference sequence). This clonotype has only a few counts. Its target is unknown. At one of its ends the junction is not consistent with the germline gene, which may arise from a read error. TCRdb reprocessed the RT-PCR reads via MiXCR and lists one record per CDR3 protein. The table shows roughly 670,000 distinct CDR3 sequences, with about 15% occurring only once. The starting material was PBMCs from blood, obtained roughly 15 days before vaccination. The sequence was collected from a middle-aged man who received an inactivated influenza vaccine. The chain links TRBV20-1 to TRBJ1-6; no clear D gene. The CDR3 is CSVLDGPHSPLHF. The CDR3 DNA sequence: TGCAGTGTTTTAGACGGACCCCATTCACCTCTCCACTTT.